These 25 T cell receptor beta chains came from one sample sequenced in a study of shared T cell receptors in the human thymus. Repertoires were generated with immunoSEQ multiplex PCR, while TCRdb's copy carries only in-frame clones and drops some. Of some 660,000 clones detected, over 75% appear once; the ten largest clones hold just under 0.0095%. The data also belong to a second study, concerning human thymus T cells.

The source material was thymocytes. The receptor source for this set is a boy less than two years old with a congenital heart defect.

The CDR3: CASSLGQVGNQPQHF. CDR3 nucleotides: TGTGCCAGCAGCTTGGGACAGGTGGGCAATCAGCCCCAGCATTTT. The chain is built from TRBV2 and TRBJ1-5; TRBD1 agrees at 8 bases. The CDR3 is 15 amino acids. With V trimmed by 6 bases and J by 2 bases, 6 bases remained unmatched. Germline CDR1 is SNHLY and CDR2 is FYNNEI.

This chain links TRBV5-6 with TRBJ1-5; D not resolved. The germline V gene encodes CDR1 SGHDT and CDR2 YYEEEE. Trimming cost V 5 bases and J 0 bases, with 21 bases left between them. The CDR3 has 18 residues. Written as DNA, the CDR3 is TGTGCCAGCAGTTTTAACGGGTCGCGACCTTATAGCAATCAGCCCCAGCATTTT. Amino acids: CASSFNGSRPYSNQPQHF.

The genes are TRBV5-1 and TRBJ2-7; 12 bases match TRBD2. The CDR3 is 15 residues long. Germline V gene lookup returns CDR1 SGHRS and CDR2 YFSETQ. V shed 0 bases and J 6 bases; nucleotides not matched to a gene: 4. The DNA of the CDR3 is TGCGCCAGCAGCTTGGGACTAGCGGGAGTTGGCGAGCAGTACTTC. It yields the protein CASSLGLAGVGEQYF. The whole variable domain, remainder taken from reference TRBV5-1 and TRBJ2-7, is KAGVTQTPRYLIKTRGQQVTLSCSPISGHRSVSWYQQTPGQGLQFLFEYFSETQRNKGNFPGRFSGRQFSNSRSEMNVSTLELGDSALYLCASSLGLAGVGEQYFGPGTRLTVT.

The CDR3 bases are TGTGCCAGCATCGAAACGGAGGGTCGCGAGCAGTACTTC. Protein: CASIETEGREQYF. The rearrangement joins TRBV28 to TRBJ2-7, with a possible D match to TRBD2 (6 bases). Trimming removed 7 bases from V and 6 bases from J, with 16 bases in between. CDR3 length: 13 residues. The germline CDR1 and CDR2 sequences are MDHEN and SYDVKM. The full variable domain, rest sourced from reference TRBV28 and TRBJ2-7, is DVKVTQSSRYLVKRTGEKVFLECVQDMDHENMFWYRQDPGLGLRLIYFSYDVKMKEKGDIPEGYSVSREKKERFSLILESASTNQTSMYLCASIETEGREQYFGPGTRLTVT.

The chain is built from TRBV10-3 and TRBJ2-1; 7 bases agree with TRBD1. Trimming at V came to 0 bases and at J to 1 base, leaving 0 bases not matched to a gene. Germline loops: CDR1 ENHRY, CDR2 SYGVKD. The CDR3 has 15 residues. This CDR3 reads CAISESGQSYNEQFF. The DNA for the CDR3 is TGTGCCATCAGTGAGTCGGGACAGTCCTACAATGAGCAGTTCTTC.

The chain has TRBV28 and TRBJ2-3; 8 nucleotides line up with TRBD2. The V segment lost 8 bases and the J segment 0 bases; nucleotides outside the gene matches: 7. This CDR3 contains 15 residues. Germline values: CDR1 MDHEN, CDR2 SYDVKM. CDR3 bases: TGTGCCAGCTTCGCGGGGGGTCCTAGCACAGATACGCAGTATTTT. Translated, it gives CASFAGGPSTDTQYF.

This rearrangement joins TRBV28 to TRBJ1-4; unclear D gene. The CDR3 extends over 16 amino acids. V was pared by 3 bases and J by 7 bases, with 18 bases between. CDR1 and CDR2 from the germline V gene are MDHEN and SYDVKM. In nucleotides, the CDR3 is TGTGCCAGCAGTTTTTATAGGTCCACCCGGGGTGAAAAACTGTTTTTT. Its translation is CASSFYRSTRGEKLFF.

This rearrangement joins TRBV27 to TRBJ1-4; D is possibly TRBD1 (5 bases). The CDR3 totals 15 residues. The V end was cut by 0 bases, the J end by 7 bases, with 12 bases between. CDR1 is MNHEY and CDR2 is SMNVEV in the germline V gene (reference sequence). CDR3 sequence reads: CASSLSSPGGEKLFF. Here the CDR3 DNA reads TGTGCCAGCAGTTTATCGTCGCCGGGGGGTGAAAAACTGTTTTTT.

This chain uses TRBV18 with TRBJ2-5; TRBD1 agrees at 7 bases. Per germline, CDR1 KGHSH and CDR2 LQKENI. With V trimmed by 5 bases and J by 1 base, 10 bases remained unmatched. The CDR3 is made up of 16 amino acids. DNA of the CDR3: TGTGCCAGCTCAGCACACAGGGGTCGGGGCCAAGAGACCCAGTACTTC. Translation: CASSAHRGRGQETQYF.

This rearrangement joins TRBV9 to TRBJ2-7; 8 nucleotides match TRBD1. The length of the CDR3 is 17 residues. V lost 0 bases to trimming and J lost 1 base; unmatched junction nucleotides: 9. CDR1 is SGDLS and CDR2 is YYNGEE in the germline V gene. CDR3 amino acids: CASSVDPTGGDSYEQYF. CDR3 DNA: TGTGCCAGCAGCGTAGACCCCACAGGGGGTGATTCCTACGAGCAGTACTTC.

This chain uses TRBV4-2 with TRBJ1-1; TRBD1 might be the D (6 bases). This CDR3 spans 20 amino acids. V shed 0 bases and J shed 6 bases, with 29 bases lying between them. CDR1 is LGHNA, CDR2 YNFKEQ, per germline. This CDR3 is CASSQDWGGDRLLSGSEAFF. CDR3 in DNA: TGTGCCAGCAGCCAAGATTGGGGTGGAGACAGGCTGCTCTCGGGGTCTGAAGCTTTCTTT.

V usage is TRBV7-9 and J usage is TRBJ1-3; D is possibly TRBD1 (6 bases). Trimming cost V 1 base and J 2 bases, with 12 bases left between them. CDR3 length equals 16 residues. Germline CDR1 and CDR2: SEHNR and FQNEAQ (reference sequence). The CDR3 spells CASSLVQGKTGNTIYF. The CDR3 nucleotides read TGTGCCAGCAGCTTAGTACAGGGAAAAACTGGAAACACCATATATTTT.

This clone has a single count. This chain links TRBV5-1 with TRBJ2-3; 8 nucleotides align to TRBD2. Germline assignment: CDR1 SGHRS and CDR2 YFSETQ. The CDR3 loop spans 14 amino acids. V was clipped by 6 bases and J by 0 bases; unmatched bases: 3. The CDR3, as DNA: TGCGCCAGCAAACTAGCGGCTAGCACAGATACGCAGTATTTT. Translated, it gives CASKLAASTDTQYF.

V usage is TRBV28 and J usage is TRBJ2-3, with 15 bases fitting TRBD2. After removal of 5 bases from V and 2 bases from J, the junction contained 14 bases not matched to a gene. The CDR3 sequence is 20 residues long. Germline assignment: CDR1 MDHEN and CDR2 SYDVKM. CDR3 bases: TGTGCCAGCAGTGTCGGTCGGACTAGCGGGAGGGCCACGGCCACAGATACGCAGTATTTT. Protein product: CASSVGRTSGRATATDTQYF.

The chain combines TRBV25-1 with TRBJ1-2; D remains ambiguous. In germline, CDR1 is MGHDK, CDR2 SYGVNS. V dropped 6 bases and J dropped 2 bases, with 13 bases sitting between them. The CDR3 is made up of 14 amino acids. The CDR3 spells CASSDTAQNYGYTF. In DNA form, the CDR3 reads TGTGCCAGCAGCGACACGGCTCAGAACTATGGCTACACCTTC.

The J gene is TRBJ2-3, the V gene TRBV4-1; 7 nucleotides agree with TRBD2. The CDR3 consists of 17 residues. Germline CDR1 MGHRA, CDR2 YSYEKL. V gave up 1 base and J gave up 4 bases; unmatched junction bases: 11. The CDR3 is CASSQGEGSEKSDTQYF. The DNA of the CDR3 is TGCGCCAGCAGCCAAGGGGAGGGTAGCGAGAAATCAGATACGCAGTATTTT.

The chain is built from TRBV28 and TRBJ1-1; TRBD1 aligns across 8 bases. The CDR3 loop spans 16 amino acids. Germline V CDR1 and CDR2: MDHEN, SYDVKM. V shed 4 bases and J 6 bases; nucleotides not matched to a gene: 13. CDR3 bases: TGTGCCAGCAGTTCTGACCCGCACCACAGGGGGGCTGAAGCTTTCTTT. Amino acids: CASSSDPHHRGAEAFF.

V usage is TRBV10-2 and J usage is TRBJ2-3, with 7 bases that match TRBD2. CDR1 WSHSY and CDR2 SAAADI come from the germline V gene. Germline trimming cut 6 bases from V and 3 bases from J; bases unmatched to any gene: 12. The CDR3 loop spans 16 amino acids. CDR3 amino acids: CASRGITGGSTDTQYF. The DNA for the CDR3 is TGCGCCAGCAGGGGTATTACGGGGGGTAGTACAGATACGCAGTATTTT.

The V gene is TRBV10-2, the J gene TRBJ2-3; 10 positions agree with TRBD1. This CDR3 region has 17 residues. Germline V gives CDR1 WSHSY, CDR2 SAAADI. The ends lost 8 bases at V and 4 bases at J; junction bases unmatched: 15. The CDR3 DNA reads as TGCGCCAGCGGGGAGACAGGGGGCGTAAAGGTCCCAGATACGCAGTATTTT. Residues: CASGETGGVKVPDTQYF.

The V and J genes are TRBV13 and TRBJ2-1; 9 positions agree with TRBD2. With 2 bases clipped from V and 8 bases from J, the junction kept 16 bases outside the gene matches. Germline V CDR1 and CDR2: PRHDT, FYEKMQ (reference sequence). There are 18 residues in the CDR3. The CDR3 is CASSLWSVGGGASDEQFF. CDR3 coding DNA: TGTGCCAGCAGCTTATGGTCGGTCGGCGGGGGGGCCTCGGATGAGCAGTTCTTC.

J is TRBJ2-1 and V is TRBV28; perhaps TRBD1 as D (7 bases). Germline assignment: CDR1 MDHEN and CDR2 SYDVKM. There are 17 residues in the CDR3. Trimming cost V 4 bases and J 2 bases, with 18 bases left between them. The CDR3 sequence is CASSYRGEGGPYNEQFF. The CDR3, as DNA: TGTGCCAGCAGTTATAGGGGGGAAGGGGGCCCCTACAATGAGCAGTTCTTC.

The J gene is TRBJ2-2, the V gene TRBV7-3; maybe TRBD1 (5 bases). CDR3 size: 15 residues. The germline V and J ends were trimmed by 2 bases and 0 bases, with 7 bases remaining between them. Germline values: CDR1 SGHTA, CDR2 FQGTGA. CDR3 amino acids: CASSLQGSNTGELFF. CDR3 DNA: TGTGCCAGCAGCTTACAGGGATCGAACACCGGGGAGCTGTTTTTT.

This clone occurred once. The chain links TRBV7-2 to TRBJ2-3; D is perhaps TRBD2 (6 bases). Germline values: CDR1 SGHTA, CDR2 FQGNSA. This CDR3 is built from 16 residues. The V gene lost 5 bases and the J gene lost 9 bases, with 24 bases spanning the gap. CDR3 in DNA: TGTGCCAGCAGCCCCTCATCCCCCGCCCCCCGGGGGACGCAGTATTTT. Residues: CASSPSSPAPRGTQYF.

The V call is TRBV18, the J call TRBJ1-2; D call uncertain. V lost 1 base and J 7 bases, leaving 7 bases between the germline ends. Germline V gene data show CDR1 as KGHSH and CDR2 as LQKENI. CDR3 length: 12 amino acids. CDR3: CASSPRSVGYTF. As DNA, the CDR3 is TGTGCCAGCTCACCACGTTCTGTTGGCTACACCTTC.

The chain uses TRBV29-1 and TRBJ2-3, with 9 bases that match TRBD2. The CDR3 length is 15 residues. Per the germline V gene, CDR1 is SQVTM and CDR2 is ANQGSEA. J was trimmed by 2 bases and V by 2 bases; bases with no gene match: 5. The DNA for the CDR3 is TGCAGCGTTGAATGGTTAGCGGGAGACACAGATACGCAGTATTTT. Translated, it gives CSVEWLAGDTDTQYF.